Shown below are 9 T cell receptor beta chains from a single sample sequenced in a study of CD8 T cells in ankylosing spondylitis (dated by TCRdb to about 2017). Summary of the overall study and its limitations: A TCR beta motif made up of eight or nine highly homologous amino acid variants appeared to be characteristic of blood from ankylosing spondylitis patients.

No antigen has been assigned to these receptors. The library was built by means of 5' RACE. Sequencing used an Illumina HiSeq 2500. Using fastp at Q25 and MiXCR, TCRdb reprocessed the public reads and kept productive beta chains. Identical CDR3 proteins give one entry, which carries the most common genes and DNA. The sample yields more than 300,000 distinct CDR3 sequences; 7.5% to 9% were counted once. The top ten clones comprise approximately 15% of the sample. Sequencing input: blood, either unsorted or a sorted T cell fraction (not recorded which). These receptors came from a male donor with ankylosing spondylitis.

The CDR3 bases are TGTGCCAGCAGTCGGGACTTCAGCTCTGGAAACACCATATATTTT. This codes for CASSRDFSSGNTIYF. This sequence joins TRBV7-9 and TRBJ1-3; D possibly corresponds to TRBD1 (5 bases). V was trimmed by 6 bases and J by 0 bases, leaving 12 bases between them. The germline V gene encodes CDR1 SEHNR and CDR2 FQNEAQ (reference sequence). CDR3 length: 15 residues.

This clonotype was recorded a few times. The CDR3 spells CASSFMSTRSSTDTQYF. The CDR3 DNA is TGTGCCAGCAGTTTTATGTCGACTCGGTCTAGCACAGATACGCAGTATTTT. V gene TRBV12-3 or TRBV12-4 combines with J gene TRBJ2-3, with D unclear. The germline V and J ends were trimmed by 3 bases and 0 bases, with 16 bases remaining between them. The CDR3 has 17 residues.

Many counts were recorded for this clonotype. The genes are TRBV5-1 and TRBJ2-7; 7 bases agree with TRBD2. The CDR3 contains 13 residues. Per germline, CDR1 SGHRS and CDR2 YFSETQ. Trimming cost V 9 bases and J 6 bases; bases outside gene matches: 12. CDR3 DNA sequence: TGCGCCACCTCCCCGCGGGAGTTTTCCGAGCAGTACTTC. This sequence encodes CATSPREFSEQYF.

This clonotype was recorded at least ten times. The chain links TRBV4-2 to TRBJ1-3; tentatively, D is TRBD1 (6 bases). The CDR3 runs to 16 residues. Germline V lookup: CDR1 LGHNA, CDR2 YNFKEQ. With 5 bases removed from V and 0 bases from J, the gap between germline ends came to 14 bases. The CDR3 sequence is CASSKDRASSGNTIYF. CDR3 in DNA: TGTGCCAGCAGCAAGGACAGAGCGAGCTCTGGAAACACCATATATTTT.

This clonotype was found a few times. The J gene is TRBJ2-1, the V gene TRBV20-1; D is uncertain. V lost 6 bases, J lost 6 bases, and 27 bases lay in between. The CDR3 sequence is 17 residues long. Per the germline V gene, CDR1 is DFQATT and CDR2 is SNEGSKA (reference sequence). Here the CDR3 reads CSARMNPRSLLPNEQFF. The CDR3, as DNA: TGCAGTGCCAGAATGAATCCCAGGTCGCTTCTCCCCAATGAGCAGTTCTTC.

The chain combines TRBV12-3 or TRBV12-4 with TRBJ2-7; D perhaps matches TRBD1 (6 bases). This CDR3 is built from 14 residues. The V end lost 6 bases, the J end lost 2 bases, and 14 bases lay between the germline ends. The CDR3 DNA reads as TGTGCCAGCAGCCGAACAGGGCGGCCCTACGAGCAGTACTTC. It translates to CASSRTGRPYEQYF.

This clonotype came up a few times. CDR3 amino acids: CAISESSVRGHEQYF. The CDR3 nucleotides read TGTGCCATCAGTGAGTCGTCCGTCCGGGGCCACGAGCAGTACTTC. The chain uses TRBV10-3 and TRBJ2-7; D tentatively fits TRBD1 or TRBD2 (5 bases each). This CDR3 comprises 15 residues. Germline-derived CDR1 and CDR2 are ENHRY and SYGVKD. Deletions cut 0 bases from V and 5 bases from J, with 14 bases between.

This clonotype turned up a few times. J is TRBJ2-1 and V is TRBV9; D is uncertain. The CDR3 consists of 12 residues. Between the trimmed V and J ends, which lost 4 bases and 8 bases, there was a span of 10 bases. Germline assignment: CDR1 SGDLS and CDR2 YYNGEE. The CDR3 sequence: CASSPSRHEQFF. In DNA, the CDR3 is TGTGCCAGCAGCCCCTCCCGCCATGAGCAGTTCTTC. Combining the CDR3 with reference TRBV9 and TRBJ2-1 gives the whole variable domain DSGVTQTPKHLITATGQRVTLRCSPRSGDLSVYWYQQSLDQGLQFLIQYYNGEERAKGNILERFSAQQFPDLHSELNLSSLELGDSALYFCASSPSRHEQFFGPGTRLTVL.

On this clonotype: This may come from a read error, since a much larger clone is one base off. The chain couples TRBV28 to TRBJ2-1; possible D gene TRBD2, 6 bases. The CDR3 runs 16 residues. V was shortened by 8 bases and J by 5 bases, with 22 bases between the two germline ends. Germline values: CDR1 MDHEN, CDR2 SYDVKM. CDR3 sequence reads: CASERAPGRLNNEQFF. In DNA form, the CDR3 reads TGTGCCAGCGAGAGGGCACCCGGGAGACTAAACAATGAGCAGTTCTTC.